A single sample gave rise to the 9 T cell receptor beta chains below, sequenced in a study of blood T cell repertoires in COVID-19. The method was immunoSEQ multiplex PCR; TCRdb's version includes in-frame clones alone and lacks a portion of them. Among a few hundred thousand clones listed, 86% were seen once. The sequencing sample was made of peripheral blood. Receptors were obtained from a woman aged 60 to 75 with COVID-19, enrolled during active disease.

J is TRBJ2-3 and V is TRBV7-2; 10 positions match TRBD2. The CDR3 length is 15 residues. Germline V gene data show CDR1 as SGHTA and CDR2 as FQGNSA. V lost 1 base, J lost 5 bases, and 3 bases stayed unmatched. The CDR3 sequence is CASSLVAGGGDTQYF. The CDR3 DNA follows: TGTGCCAGCAGCTTAGTAGCGGGGGGAGGAGATACGCAGTATTTT. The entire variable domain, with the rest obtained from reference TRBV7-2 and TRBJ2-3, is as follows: GAGVSQSPSNKVTEKGKDVELRCDPISGHTALYWYRQSLGQGLEFLIYFQGNSAPDKSGLPSDRFSAERTGGSVSTLTIQRTQQEDSAVYLCASSLVAGGGDTQYFGPGTRLTVL.

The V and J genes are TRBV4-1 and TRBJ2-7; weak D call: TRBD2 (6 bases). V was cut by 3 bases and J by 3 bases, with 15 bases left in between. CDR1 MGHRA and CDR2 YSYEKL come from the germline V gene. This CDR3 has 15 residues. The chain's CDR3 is CASSQGLGLRYEQYF. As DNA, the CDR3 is TGCGCCAGCAGCCAGGGTCTGGGACTCCGCTACGAGCAGTACTTC.

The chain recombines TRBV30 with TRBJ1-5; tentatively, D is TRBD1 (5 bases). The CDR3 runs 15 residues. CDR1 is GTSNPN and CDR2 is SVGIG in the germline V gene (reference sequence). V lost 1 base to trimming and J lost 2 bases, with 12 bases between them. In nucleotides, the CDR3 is TGTGCCTGGAGTGCAAGGGGAAAGGGCAATCAGCCCCAGCATTTT. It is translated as CAWSARGKGNQPQHF. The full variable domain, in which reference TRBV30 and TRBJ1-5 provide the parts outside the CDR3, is SQTIHQWPATLVQPVGSPLSLECTVEGTSNPNLYWYRQAAGRGLQLLFYSVGIGQISSEVPQNLSASRPQDRQFILSSKKLLLSDSGFYLCAWSARGKGNQPQHFGDGTRLSIL.

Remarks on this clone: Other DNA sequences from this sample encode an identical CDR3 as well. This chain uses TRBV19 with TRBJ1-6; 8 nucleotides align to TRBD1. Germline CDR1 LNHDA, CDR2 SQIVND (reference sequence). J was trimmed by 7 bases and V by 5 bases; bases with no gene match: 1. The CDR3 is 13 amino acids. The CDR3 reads CASSDRGNSPLHF. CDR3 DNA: TGTGCCAGTAGTGACAGGGGAAATTCACCCCTCCACTTT. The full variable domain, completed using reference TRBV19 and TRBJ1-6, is DGGITQSPKYLFRKEGQNVTLSCEQNLNHDAMYWYRQDPGQGLRLIYYSQIVNDFQKGDIAEGYSVSREKKESFPLTVTSAQKNPTAFYLCASSDRGNSPLHFGNGTRLTVT.

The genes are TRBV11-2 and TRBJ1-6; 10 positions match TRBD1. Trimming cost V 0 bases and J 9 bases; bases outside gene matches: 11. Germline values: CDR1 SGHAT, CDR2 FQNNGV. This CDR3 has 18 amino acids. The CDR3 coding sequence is TGTGCCAGCAGCTTAGATGCGAGGGGACAGGGGCATAGTTCACCCCTCCACTTT. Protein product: CASSLDARGQGHSSPLHF.

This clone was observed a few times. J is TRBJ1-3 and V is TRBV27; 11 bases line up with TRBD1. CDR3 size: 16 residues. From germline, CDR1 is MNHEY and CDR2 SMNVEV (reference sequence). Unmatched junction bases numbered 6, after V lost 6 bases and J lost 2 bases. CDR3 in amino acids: CASRRTGGPTGNTIYF. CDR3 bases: TGTGCCAGCAGGAGGACAGGGGGCCCTACTGGAAACACCATATATTTT.

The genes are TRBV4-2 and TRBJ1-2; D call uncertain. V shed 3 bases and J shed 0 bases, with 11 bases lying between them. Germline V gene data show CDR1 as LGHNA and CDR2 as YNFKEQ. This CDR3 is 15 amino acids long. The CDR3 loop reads CASSQPGDSNYGYTF. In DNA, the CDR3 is TGTGCCAGCAGCCAGCCCGGAGATTCTAACTATGGCTACACCTTC.

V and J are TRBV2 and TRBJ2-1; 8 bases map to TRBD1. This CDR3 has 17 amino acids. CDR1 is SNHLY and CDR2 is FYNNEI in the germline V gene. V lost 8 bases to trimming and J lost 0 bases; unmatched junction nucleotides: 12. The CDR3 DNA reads TGTGCCAGCCGGCCGGACAGGGATCCGAGCTCCTACAATGAGCAGTTCTTC. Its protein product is CASRPDRDPSSYNEQFF. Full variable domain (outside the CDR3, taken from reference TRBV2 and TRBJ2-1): EPEVTQTPSHQVTQMGQEVILRCVPISNHLYFYWYRQILGQKVEFLVSFYNNEISEKSEIFDDQFSVERPDGSNFTLKIRSTKLEDSAMYFCASRPDRDPSSYNEQFFGPGTRLTVL.

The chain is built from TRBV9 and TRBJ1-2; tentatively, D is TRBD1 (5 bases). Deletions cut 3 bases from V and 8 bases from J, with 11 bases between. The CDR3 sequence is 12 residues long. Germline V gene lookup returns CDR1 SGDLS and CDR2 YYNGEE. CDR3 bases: TGTGCCAGCAGCGACAGGAATGCAGGCTACACCTTC. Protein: CASSDRNAGYTF.